This TCR beta chain appears in the sequencing data of a study of shared clonotypes between healthy human individuals. Per the germline V gene, CDR1 is SGHRS and CDR2 is YFSETQ. The CDR3 is 17 residues long. The junction had 9 bases not matched to a gene; V was cut back by 4 bases and J by 2 bases. Assay execution proceeded at the deep level. Sequenced by immunoSEQ multiplex PCR; TCRdb stores in-frame clones only, minus some. The sample contains about 1 million clones, around 75% of which appear only once. The sequenced sample consisted of memory CD4+ T cells sorted from blood. The sample's subset: CD45RA-negative fraction. This TCR derives from a young man in good health. The J gene is TRBJ2-5, the V gene TRBV5-1; TRBD2 aligns across 12 bases. CDR3 region: CASSQSGLAGGQETQYF. The CDR3 DNA reads as TGCGCCAGCAGCCAGAGTGGTCTAGCGGGGGGGCAAGAGACCCAGTACTTC. Using reference TRBV5-1 and TRBJ2-5 for the parts outside the CDR3, the full variable domain is KAGVTQTPRYLIKTRGQQVTLSCSPISGHRSVSWYQQTPGQGLQFLFEYFSETQRNKGNFPGRFSGRQFSNSRSEMNVSTLELGDSALYLCASSQSGLAGGQETQYFGPGTRLLVL.